Ten or more counts support the clone carrying this T cell receptor (beta chain). A distinct unique molecular identifier was carried by each TCR cDNA molecule. A single record per CDR3 protein comes from TCRdb applying MiXCR to the 5' RACE reads. Of some 10,000 distinct CDR3 sequences detected, 20% to 25% appear once; the ten largest clones hold about 48%. The time point is: blood at routine non-recurrence follow-up after resection. Sequencing was performed on whole RNA extracted from tumor and nontumor lung tissue, or from frozen PBMC, and the material was left unsorted. This sample was included in a study of spatial heterogeneity in lung cancer. The wider study: Around two years after resection was the median timing of the follow-up PBMC samples, which were sequenced when available.

This TCR came from a male donor with early-stage non-small cell lung cancer. The sequences come from PBMCs, collected at follow-up.

CDR3 sequence reads: CASRETGTSYNEQFF. CDR3 DNA: TGTGCCAGCAGGGAGACCGGGACTAGCTACAATGAGCAGTTCTTC. This chain uses TRBV7-2 with TRBJ2-1; 8 positions agree with TRBD2. CDR1 is SGHTA and CDR2 is FQGNSA in the germline V gene. Trimming cost V 6 bases and J 3 bases; bases outside gene matches: 7. The CDR3 contains 15 residues.